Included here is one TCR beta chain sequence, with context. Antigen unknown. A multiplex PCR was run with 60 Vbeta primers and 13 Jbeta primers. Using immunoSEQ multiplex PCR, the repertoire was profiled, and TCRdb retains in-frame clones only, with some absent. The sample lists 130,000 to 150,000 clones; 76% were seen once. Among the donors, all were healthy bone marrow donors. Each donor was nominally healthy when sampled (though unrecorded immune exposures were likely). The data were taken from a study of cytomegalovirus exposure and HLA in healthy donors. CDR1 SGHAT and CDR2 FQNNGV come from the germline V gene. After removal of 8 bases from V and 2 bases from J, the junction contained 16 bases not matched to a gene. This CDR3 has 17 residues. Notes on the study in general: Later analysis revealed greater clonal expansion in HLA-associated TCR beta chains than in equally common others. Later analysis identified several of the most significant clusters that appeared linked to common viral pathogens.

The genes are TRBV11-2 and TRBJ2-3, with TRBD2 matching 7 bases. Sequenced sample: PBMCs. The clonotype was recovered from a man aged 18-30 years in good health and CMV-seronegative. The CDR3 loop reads CASAASGGSINTDTQYF. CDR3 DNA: TGTGCCAGCGCGGCTAGCGGAGGATCTATTAACACAGATACGCAGTATTTT.